One sample yielded the 23 T cell receptor beta chains listed below, sequenced in a study of shared clonotypes between healthy human individuals. Some clones are missing from TCRdb's copy, which holds only in-frame ones; the method was immunoSEQ multiplex PCR. The sample shows around 430,000 clones, 75% to 85% of them seen only once. Source material: PBMCs. These receptors all stem from a woman aged 40-49 years in good health. Some clones in this sample may be carry-over from other donors' samples.

The chain couples TRBV5-1 to TRBJ1-1; D might be TRBD1 (5 bases). This CDR3 is built from 14 residues. The V and J ends lost 5 bases and 5 bases respectively, with 16 bases between them. Germline CDR1 SGHRS, CDR2 YFSETQ. The CDR3 loop is CASSPGRAVTEAFF. Here the CDR3 DNA reads TGCGCCAGCAGTCCGGGGCGGGCGGTTACTGAAGCTTTCTTT.

For the CDR3, the DNA is TGCGCCAGCAGCCAAGGTCCCTCGAGCTCCTACAATGAGCAGTTCTTC. Its translation: CASSQGPSSSYNEQFF. This chain connects TRBV4-1 to TRBJ2-1; D unresolved. Per the germline V gene, CDR1 is MGHRA and CDR2 is YSYEKL. V dropped 1 base and J dropped 0 bases, with 10 bases sitting between them. CDR3 length: 16 amino acids.

The gene calls are TRBV4-2 and TRBJ2-7; 11 bases are shared with TRBD2. The V segment lost 3 bases and the J segment 1 base; nucleotides outside the gene matches: 5. Germline assignment: CDR1 LGHNA and CDR2 YNFKEQ. CDR3 size: 16 residues. The CDR3 DNA is TGTGCCAGCAGCCAGAGGACTAGCGGGCTATCCTACGAGCAGTACTTC. Its translation: CASSQRTSGLSYEQYF.

This sequence joins TRBV28 and TRBJ2-7; no clear D gene. This CDR3 contains 13 residues. Trimming pared 4 bases from V and 2 bases from J, leaving 9 bases between. Germline V gene sequence: CDR1 MDHEN, CDR2 SYDVKM. CDR3 sequence: CASSSGSAYEQYF. CDR3 bases: TGTGCCAGCAGTTCGGGTTCCGCCTACGAGCAGTACTTC.

This clone was observed once. This chain joins TRBV5-4 and TRBJ2-7; 7 bases are a match to TRBD2. The CDR3 consists of 15 residues. Germline-derived CDR1 and CDR2 are SGHNT and YYREEE (reference sequence). V was clipped by 0 bases and J by 2 bases; unmatched bases: 5. The CDR3 DNA reads as TGTGCCAGCAGCTTGGCGGCTAGCGGAACCTACGAGCAGTACTTC. Its translation: CASSLAASGTYEQYF.

The chain has TRBV6-1 and TRBJ2-7; 7 positions agree with TRBD1. V shed 2 bases, J shed 2 bases, and the junction held 9 bases outside the gene matches. Looked up from germline, CDR1 is MNHNS and CDR2 is SASEGT. The CDR3 length is 16 residues. This chain's CDR3 is CASSEIDREGTYEQYF. The DNA for the CDR3 is TGTGCCAGCAGTGAAATTGACAGGGAAGGGACCTACGAGCAGTACTTC.

In DNA form, the CDR3 reads TGTGCCTGGAGTGTCACAGGGACTAACTATGGCTACACCTTC. Its translation is CAWSVTGTNYGYTF. This chain links TRBV30 with TRBJ1-2; perhaps TRBD1 as D (6 bases). CDR3 length equals 14 residues. Germline V gene lookup returns CDR1 GTSNPN and CDR2 SVGIG (reference sequence). Trimming shortened V by 0 bases and J by 0 bases, and 8 bases separated the two germline ends.

CDR3 sequence (DNA): TGTGCCTTCTCGCGGGCAGAGCTCTATGGCTACACCTTC. It translates to CAFSRAELYGYTF. The chain is built from TRBV30 and TRBJ1-2; D not resolved. Trimming stripped 7 bases from V and 4 bases from J, with 16 bases between. Germline CDR1 GTSNPN, CDR2 SVGIG (reference sequence). The CDR3 is made up of 13 amino acids.

The V and J genes are TRBV6-6 and TRBJ1-2; no reliable D call. The CDR3 consists of 13 residues. Germline assignment: CDR1 MNHNY and CDR2 SVGAGI (reference sequence). The V end was cut by 2 bases, the J end by 8 bases, with 12 bases between. CDR3 sequence reads: CASSYGGEGGYTF. Here the CDR3 DNA reads TGTGCCAGCAGTTACGGTGGGGAGGGCGGCTACACCTTC.

This clone was detected only a few times. The CDR3 DNA is TGTGCCAGCAGCGCAAGAGCGGGAGGGCTCATACGAAATGAGCAGTTCTTC. The encoded protein is CASSARAGGLIRNEQFF. The rearrangement uses TRBV9 and TRBJ2-1; 10 bases are a match to TRBD2. The CDR3 runs 17 residues. The V gene's germline CDR1 is SGDLS and CDR2 YYNGEE. Trimming cost V 3 bases and J 7 bases; bases outside gene matches: 13.

V gene TRBV11-2 combines with J gene TRBJ1-2; D is unclear. The CDR3 is 14 amino acids. V lost 0 bases and J lost 2, with 7 bases in between. Germline-derived CDR1 and CDR2 are SGHAT and FQNNGV. The DNA for the CDR3 is TGTGCCAGCAGCTTAGACCACAGCAACTATGGCTACACCTTC. Protein: CASSLDHSNYGYTF.

This rearrangement joins TRBV28 to TRBJ1-4; D gene unclear. The ends were cut back, 5 bases at V and 8 bases at J, with 12 bases in the middle. The CDR3 spans 13 residues. Germline assignment: CDR1 MDHEN and CDR2 SYDVKM. The CDR3 is CASSAAWEEKLFF. As DNA, the CDR3 is TGTGCCAGCAGTGCAGCCTGGGAGGAAAAACTGTTTTTT.

This chain joins TRBV19 and TRBJ2-5; 8 bases are a match to TRBD1. This CDR3 spans 14 amino acids. The trim removed 5 bases at V and 4 bases at J, leaving 6 bases unmatched. Germline V gene sequence: CDR1 LNHDA, CDR2 SQIVND (reference sequence). In DNA, the CDR3 is TGTGCCAGTAGTCAGGGGACAGGAGGAGAGACCCAGTACTTC. Translation gives CASSQGTGGETQYF.

This clone was observed a single time. The gene calls are TRBV28 and TRBJ1-2, with 7 bases lining up with TRBD1. CDR1 MDHEN and CDR2 SYDVKM come from the germline V gene. V lost 5 bases to trimming and J lost 7 bases; unmatched junction nucleotides: 10. The length of the CDR3 is 14 residues. This chain's CDR3 is CASSAPGGAGGYTF. The CDR3 DNA sequence: TGTGCCAGCAGTGCCCCAGGGGGAGCTGGTGGCTACACCTTC.

This clone was seen only once. This chain uses TRBV2 with TRBJ1-1, with D tentatively TRBD1 (5 bases). CDR3 length equals 14 residues. V shed 7 bases and J shed 4 bases, with 16 bases lying between them. The V gene's germline CDR1 is SNHLY and CDR2 FYNNEI. For the CDR3, the DNA is TGTGCCAGCACCCCGACAGTTTTGGCCACTGAAGCTTTCTTT. As protein: CASTPTVLATEAFF.

The rearrangement uses TRBV5-1 and TRBJ2-3; 8 nucleotides line up with TRBD2. V lost 1 base and J lost 5; bases outside the gene matches: 6. Germline lookup yields CDR1 SGHRS and CDR2 YFSETQ. This CDR3 has 15 residues. This CDR3 is CASSLREGRGDTQYF. In DNA, the CDR3 is TGCGCCAGCAGCTTGCGGGAGGGCCGTGGAGATACGCAGTATTTT.

Of note for this clone: A junction end diverges from the germline sequence, so it may reflect a read error. The genes are TRBV5-1 and TRBJ2-3, with 7 nucleotides matching TRBD2. Per the germline V gene, CDR1 is SGHRS and CDR2 is YFSETQ. This CDR3 spans 15 amino acids. The CDR3 region is CASSSTPRDTGGSGF. CDR3 DNA sequence: TGCGCCAGCAGCTCGACCCCAAGAGATACGGGAGGATCGGGTTTT.

The chain employs TRBV7-9 and TRBJ2-2; possibly TRBD1 for D (5 bases). Germline V gene lookup returns CDR1 SEHNR and CDR2 FQNEAQ (reference sequence). Trimming shortened V by 4 bases and J by 0 bases, and 9 bases separated the two germline ends. There are 15 residues in the CDR3. CDR3 region: CASSYGRANTGELFF. The DNA for the CDR3 is TGTGCCAGCAGCTATGGCAGGGCGAACACCGGGGAGCTGTTTTTT.

As to this clone: In the same sample, other DNA sequences code for this CDR3. The V and J genes are TRBV9 and TRBJ2-5; D possibly corresponds to TRBD2 (6 bases). The CDR3 runs to 14 residues. The ends were cut back, 0 bases at V and 4 bases at J, with 10 bases in the middle. The germline gives CDR1 SGDLS, CDR2 YYNGEE. CDR3 DNA sequence: TGTGCCAGCAGCGTAGGGACTACTCGAGAGACCCAGTACTTC. This codes for CASSVGTTRETQYF.

This clone occurred once. The V call is TRBV7-9, the J call TRBJ2-7; tentatively, D is TRBD1 (6 bases). The germline V and J ends were trimmed by 5 bases and 6 bases, with 14 bases remaining between them. Per germline, CDR1 SEHNR and CDR2 FQNEAQ (reference sequence). The CDR3 has 13 residues. In DNA form, the CDR3 reads TGTGCCAGCAGCGTTCAGGAAGGGGGCGAGCAGTACTTC. It yields the protein CASSVQEGGEQYF. Variable domain in full (rest from reference TRBV7-9 and TRBJ2-7): DTGVSQNPRHKITKRGQNVTFRCDPISEHNRLYWYRQTLGQGPEFLTYFQNEAQLEKSRLLSDRFSAERPKGSFSTLEIQRTEQGDSAMYLCASSVQEGGEQYFGPGTRLTVT.

The V and J genes are TRBV6-1 and TRBJ2-7, with TRBD1 matching 7 bases. Germline V gives CDR1 MNHNS, CDR2 SASEGT. Unmatched junction bases numbered 5, after V lost 6 bases and J lost 0 bases. This CDR3 is built from 14 residues. The CDR3 here is CASRAWDSSYEQYF. For the CDR3, the DNA is TGTGCCAGCAGGGCGTGGGACAGCTCCTACGAGCAGTACTTC.

The V and J genes are TRBV6-5 and TRBJ2-3; D assignment may be TRBD1 or TRBD2 (5 bases each). The CDR3 runs to 15 residues. The germline V and J ends were trimmed by 7 bases and 0 bases, with 14 bases remaining between them. Per germline, CDR1 MNHEY and CDR2 SVGAGI. The CDR3 loop reads CASTKGRRSTDTQYF. The CDR3 bases are TGTGCCAGCACCAAGGGACGGAGGAGCACAGATACGCAGTATTTT.

The CDR3 reads CATSRGTGGGYEQYF. In nucleotides, the CDR3 is TGTGCCACCAGCAGGGGGACAGGGGGAGGCTACGAGCAGTACTTC. The chain links TRBV15 to TRBJ2-7; 11 nucleotides align to TRBD1. Looked up from germline, CDR1 is LNHNV and CDR2 is YYDKDF (reference sequence). The CDR3 consists of 15 residues. Germline trimming cut 3 bases from V and 3 bases from J; bases unmatched to any gene: 4.